These T cell receptor beta chains were read from a single sample in a study of OX40 agonist ivuxolimab in advanced cancers. Sequencing used immunoSEQ multiplex PCR; TCRdb keeps in-frame clones, though not all of them. This table has about 120,000 clones, 85% to 90% appearing once. Material: CD4+ or CD8+ T cells sorted from blood, obtained in a trial of the OX40 agonist ivuxolimab. These TCRs come from an adult with an advanced solid tumor such as melanoma, head and neck, liver or kidney cancer. The CDR3 runs from the conserved cysteine through the conserved F or W. D genes are given only for firm matches. For some rows the clone size is stated as once, few or many, or as a class when expanded; others skip it.

J gene: TRBJ2-3; V gene: TRBV9; D gene: -; clone size: few; CDR3 protein: CASSVGSTDTQYF; CDR3 DNA: TGTGCCAGCAGCGTAGGGAGCACAGATACGCAGTATTTT
J gene: TRBJ1-4; V gene: TRBV5-5; D gene: -; clone size: -; CDR3 protein: CASSAWTPGTEKLFF; CDR3 DNA: TGTGCCAGCAGCGCCTGGACGCCCGGGACTGAAAAACTGTTTTTT
J gene: TRBJ2-1; V gene: TRBV11-3; D gene: TRBD2; clone size: -; CDR3 protein: CASSLSLAGGTYNEQFF; CDR3 DNA: TGTGCCAGCAGCTTGTCCTTAGCGGGGGGGACCTACAATGAGCAGTTCTTC
J gene: TRBJ2-7; V gene: TRBV29-1; D gene: TRBD1; clone size: -; CDR3 protein: CSVEPDRGGREQYF; CDR3 DNA: TGCAGCGTTGAACCGGACAGGGGGGGTCGCGAGCAGTACTTC
J gene: TRBJ1-3; V gene: TRBV5-4; D gene: -; clone size: once; CDR3 protein: CASSSRTGGNTIYF; CDR3 DNA: TGTGCCAGCAGCTCCCGGACGGGAGGAAACACCATATATTTT
J gene: TRBJ1-1; V gene: TRBV7-2; D gene: -; clone size: -; CDR3 protein: CASSFGSNMNTEAFF; CDR3 DNA: TGTGCCAGCAGCTTTGGGTCAAACATGAACACTGAAGCTTTCTTT
J gene: TRBJ1-3; V gene: TRBV30; D gene: -; clone size: -; CDR3 protein: CAWSQWRNTIYF; CDR3 DNA: TGTGCCTGGAGTCAGTGGCGAAACACCATATATTTT
J gene: TRBJ2-2; V gene: TRBV11-2; D gene: -; clone size: -; CDR3 protein: CASSPSAGNTGELFF; CDR3 DNA: TGTGCCAGCAGCCCCAGCGCGGGGAACACCGGGGAGCTGTTTTTT
J gene: TRBJ1-6; V gene: TRBV9; D gene: TRBD1; clone size: -; CDR3 protein: CASSVGEGAKYNSPLHF; CDR3 DNA: TGTGCCAGCAGCGTAGGAGAGGGGGCCAAGTATAATTCACCCCTCCACTTT
J gene: TRBJ1-1; V gene: TRBV9; D gene: -; clone size: -; CDR3 protein: CASSVNSKAGETEAFF; CDR3 DNA: TGTGCCAGCAGCGTAAATTCAAAGGCCGGTGAAACTGAAGCTTTCTTT
J gene: TRBJ2-5; V gene: TRBV5-8; D gene: TRBD2; clone size: -; CDR3 protein: CASSSTGTSGGALETQYF; CDR3 DNA: TGTGCCAGCAGCTCTACCGGGACTAGCGGGGGGGCCCTGGAGACCCAGTACTTC
J gene: TRBJ1-1; V gene: TRBV9; D gene: -; clone size: -; CDR3 protein: CASSVQGINTEAFF; CDR3 DNA: TGTGCCAGCAGCGTGCAGGGTATTAACACTGAAGCTTTCTTT
J gene: TRBJ2-7; V gene: TRBV28; D gene: TRBD2; clone size: -; CDR3 protein: CASSSLAGALYEQYF; CDR3 DNA: TGTGCCAGCAGTTCTTTAGCGGGGGCCCTCTACGAGCAGTACTTC
J gene: TRBJ2-3; V gene: TRBV9; D gene: TRBD1; clone size: -; CDR3 protein: CASSDRGFGADTQYF; CDR3 DNA: TGTGCCAGCAGCGACAGGGGATTTGGCGCAGATACGCAGTATTTT
J gene: TRBJ2-5; V gene: TRBV6-1; D gene: -; clone size: once; CDR3 protein: CASTLVREQETQYF; CDR3 DNA: TGTGCCAGCACCTTGGTCCGGGAACAAGAGACCCAGTACTTC
J gene: TRBJ2-7; V gene: TRBV5-4; D gene: TRBD1; clone size: -; CDR3 protein: CASSTDSTGVGSYEQYF; CDR3 DNA: TGTGCCAGCAGCACGGACTCCACAGGGGTAGGGTCCTACGAGCAGTACTTC
J gene: TRBJ2-3; V gene: TRBV4-3; D gene: TRBD2; clone size: once; CDR3 protein: CASSQASSGGAGDTQYF; CDR3 DNA: TGCGCCAGCAGCCAAGCGTCTAGCGGGGGGGCGGGAGATACGCAGTATTTT
J gene: TRBJ2-5; V gene: TRBV5-1; D gene: TRBD1; clone size: -; CDR3 protein: CASSSTGGPQETQYF; CDR3 DNA: TGCGCCAGCAGCTCTACAGGGGGCCCCCAAGAGACCCAGTACTTC
J gene: TRBJ1-6; V gene: TRBV23-1; D gene: -; clone size: few; CDR3 protein: CASSQSEGSPLHF; CDR3 DNA: TGCGCCAGCAGTCAATCGGAGGGTAGTCCCCTCCACTTT
J gene: TRBJ1-4; V gene: TRBV5-4; D gene: TRBD1; clone size: -; CDR3 protein: CASSHRTGALEKLFF; CDR3 DNA: TGTGCCAGCAGCCACCGGACAGGGGCTCTCGAAAAACTGTTTTTT
J gene: TRBJ2-7; V gene: TRBV7-2; D gene: TRBD2; clone size: -; CDR3 protein: CASSQTSGGTYEQYF; CDR3 DNA: TGTGCCAGCAGCCAGACTAGCGGGGGCACCTACGAGCAGTACTTC
J gene: TRBJ2-5; V gene: TRBV28; D gene: -; clone size: -; CDR3 protein: CASRVRDPGETQYF; CDR3 DNA: TGTGCCAGCAGGGTCCGGGACCCGGGGGAGACCCAGTACTTC